Each of the 32 T cell receptor beta chains below was sequenced from the same sample in a study of shared clonotypes between healthy human individuals. Sequencing was performed with immunoSEQ multiplex PCR; in TCRdb, only in-frame clones are kept and a portion is missing. There are roughly 1,000,000 clones in the sample; about 80% occur only once, and around 0.6% lies in the top ten. Input material: memory CD4+ T cells from PBMCs. Subset in this sample: CD45RA-negative fraction. These receptors were collected from a man aged 18 to 30 in good health. Some clones in this sample may be carry-over from other donors' samples.

The V call is TRBV11-2, the J call TRBJ2-1; no clear D gene. Trimming cost V 6 bases and J 7 bases, with 13 bases left between them. CDR3 length equals 13 residues. CDR1 is SGHAT, CDR2 FQNNGV, per germline. The chain's CDR3 is CASSYSDRNEQFF. DNA for the CDR3: TGTGCCAGCAGTTACTCGGATAGGAATGAGCAGTTCTTC.

Concerning this clone itself: Other DNA sequences in the sample encode the same CDR3. The chain employs TRBV6-1 and TRBJ1-1; D is possibly TRBD1 (5 bases). The CDR3 is made up of 12 amino acids. The germline V and J ends were trimmed by 6 bases and 1 base, with 6 bases remaining between them. CDR1 and CDR2 from the germline V gene are MNHNS and SASEGT. This chain's CDR3 is CASRQGNTEAFF. The CDR3 region has the DNA TGTGCCAGCAGGCAGGGGAACACTGAAGCTTTCTTT.

V gene TRBV6-1 combines with J gene TRBJ1-4, with D perhaps matching TRBD1 (6 bases). CDR1 is MNHNS, CDR2 SASEGT, per germline. Trimming stripped 4 bases from V and 0 bases from J, with 9 bases between. The CDR3 runs 15 residues. CDR3: CASSGQGTTNEKLFF. Written as DNA, the CDR3 is TGTGCCAGCAGTGGGCAGGGGACAACTAATGAAAAACTGTTTTTT.

The rearrangement links TRBV6-5 to TRBJ1-1; possibly TRBD1 for D (6 bases). Trimming cost V 2 bases and J 3 bases, with 16 bases left between them. Per the germline V gene, CDR1 is MNHEY and CDR2 is SVGAGI. The CDR3 sequence is 16 residues long. The chain's CDR3 is CASSYGGARRDTEAFF. In nucleotides, the CDR3 is TGTGCCAGCAGTTACGGGGGGGCGAGGAGGGACACTGAAGCTTTCTTT.

The chain employs TRBV6-6 and TRBJ1-5, with D perhaps TRBD1 (6 bases). This CDR3 has 15 amino acids. The germline CDR1 and CDR2 sequences are MNHNY and SVGAGI (reference sequence). Trimming removed 5 bases at V and 0 bases at J, with 11 bases between. The CDR3 region has the DNA TGTGCCAGCAGTCACGGGACACCTAGCAATCAGCCCCAGCATTTT. Translated: CASSHGTPSNQPQHF.

The V and J genes are TRBV25-1 and TRBJ2-1; 12 positions match TRBD2. The junction had 8 bases not matched to a gene; V was cut back by 4 bases and J by 4 bases. The CDR3 loop spans 17 amino acids. In germline, CDR1 is MGHDK, CDR2 SYGVNS. The CDR3 loop reads CASSAASGRARYNEQFF. The CDR3 DNA reads as TGTGCCAGCAGTGCCGCTAGCGGGAGGGCCAGGTACAATGAGCAGTTCTTC.

This clone was observed many times. The chain joins TRBV5-1 to TRBJ2-7; D call uncertain. Germline assignment: CDR1 SGHRS and CDR2 YFSETQ. Trimming removed 4 bases from V and 1 base from J, with 9 bases in between. The CDR3 has 13 amino acids. The CDR3 protein is CASSRSFSYEQYF. In DNA form, the CDR3 reads TGCGCCAGCAGCCGTTCGTTTTCCTACGAGCAGTACTTC. Drawing the rest from reference TRBV5-1 and TRBJ2-7, the complete variable domain is KAGVTQTPRYLIKTRGQQVTLSCSPISGHRSVSWYQQTPGQGLQFLFEYFSETQRNKGNFPGRFSGRQFSNSRSEMNVSTLELGDSALYLCASSRSFSYEQYFGPGTRLTVT.

Remarks on this clone: Other DNA sequences in the sample encode the same CDR3. The chain is built from TRBV5-1 and TRBJ2-2; TRBD1 matches 7 bases. Germline V gene data show CDR1 as SGHRS and CDR2 as YFSETQ. V lost 4 bases, J lost 0 bases, and 3 bases stayed unmatched. The CDR3 covers 15 residues. CDR3 bases: TGCGCCAGCAGCCCGGGGACAGCGAACACCGGGGAGCTGTTTTTT. Residues: CASSPGTANTGELFF.

This chain connects TRBV5-4 to TRBJ1-1; D remains unclear. Germline CDR1 reads SGHNT; CDR2 reads YYREEE (reference sequence). Deletions cut 7 bases from V and 7 bases from J, with 17 bases between. The CDR3 totals 13 residues. The CDR3 here is CASARSQQVEAFF. In DNA form, the CDR3 reads TGTGCCAGCGCCCGCAGTCAGCAGGTTGAAGCTTTCTTT.

V and J are TRBV28 and TRBJ2-2; 8 bases fit TRBD2. This CDR3 is 21 amino acids long. Trimming removed 4 bases from V and 4 bases from J; junction bases left unmatched: 23. CDR1 is MDHEN and CDR2 is SYDVKM in the germline V gene. CDR3 bases: TGTGCCAGCAGTTGGCCCCTGGCTGGGCTTAGCGGGAAGGGGGGCACCGGGGAGCTGTTTTTT. Residues: CASSWPLAGLSGKGGTGELFF.

The chain recombines TRBV7-2 with TRBJ1-5; maybe TRBD1 (6 bases). The V end lost 6 bases, the J end lost 0 bases, and 15 bases lay between the germline ends. This CDR3 has 16 residues. The V gene's germline CDR1 is SGHTA and CDR2 FQGNSA. The CDR3 DNA reads as TGTGCCAGCAGGCAAACAGGGATGACTAGCAATCAGCCCCAGCATTTT. It yields the protein CASRQTGMTSNQPQHF. The whole variable domain, remainder taken from reference TRBV7-2 and TRBJ1-5, is GAGVSQSPSNKVTEKGKDVELRCDPISGHTALYWYRQSLGQGLEFLIYFQGNSAPDKSGLPSDRFSAERTGGSVSTLTIQRTQQEDSAVYLCASRQTGMTSNQPQHFGDGTRLSIL.

This clone showed up just a few times. The chain's CDR3 is CASSVRGTAEPGELFF. The DNA for the CDR3 is TGTGCCAGCAGCGTAAGAGGGACAGCTGAACCCGGGGAGCTGTTTTTT. The chain couples TRBV7-2 to TRBJ2-2, with 7 nucleotides matching TRBD1. The length of the CDR3 is 16 residues. Germline V lookup: CDR1 SGHTA, CDR2 FQGNSA. Trimming removed 5 bases from V and 6 bases from J; junction bases left unmatched: 12.

This clone has only a few counts. The V and J genes are TRBV6-5 and TRBJ1-4; D remains ambiguous. From germline, CDR1 is MNHEY and CDR2 SVGAGI. This CDR3 is 15 amino acids long. With 3 bases removed from V and 7 bases from J, the gap between germline ends came to 15 bases. The CDR3 protein is CASSYSARVSEKLFF. For the CDR3, the DNA is TGTGCCAGCAGTTATAGCGCGCGGGTCTCTGAAAAACTGTTTTTT.

The CDR3 loop reads CAWIRYTIYF. Written as DNA, the CDR3 is TGTGCCTGGATTAGGTACACCATATATTTT. The rearrangement uses TRBV30 and TRBJ1-3, with unresolved D. This CDR3 has 10 residues. Trimming pared 4 bases from V and 8 bases from J, leaving 6 bases between. Germline-derived CDR1 and CDR2 are GTSNPN and SVGIG (reference sequence).

This chain joins TRBV28 and TRBJ2-5; 7 positions agree with TRBD1. Germline CDR1 and CDR2: MDHEN and SYDVKM. V was pared by 7 bases and J by 2 bases, with 4 bases of the junction left unmatched. There are 13 residues in the CDR3. CDR3 sequence (DNA): TGTGCCAGCATCGGGACAGTACAAGAGACCCAGTACTTC. It yields the protein CASIGTVQETQYF.

Concerning this clone: Different DNA sequences within this sample yield the same CDR3. The V and J genes are TRBV5-1 and TRBJ2-2; a weak D match, TRBD1 (5 bases). The germline V gene encodes CDR1 SGHRS and CDR2 YFSETQ. The length of the CDR3 is 13 residues. Trimming pared 1 base from V and 5 bases from J, leaving 6 bases between. CDR3 protein: CASSLQGTGELFF. In nucleotides, the CDR3 is TGCGCCAGCAGCTTGCAGGGTACCGGGGAGCTGTTTTTT. The full variable domain, rest sourced from reference TRBV5-1 and TRBJ2-2, is KAGVTQTPRYLIKTRGQQVTLSCSPISGHRSVSWYQQTPGQGLQFLFEYFSETQRNKGNFPGRFSGRQFSNSRSEMNVSTLELGDSALYLCASSLQGTGELFFGEGSRLTVL.

CDR3 loop: CASGRTGAYEQYF. The CDR3 DNA is TGTGCCAGCGGAAGGACAGGGGCCTACGAGCAGTACTTC. This chain connects TRBV2 to TRBJ2-7; 9 positions agree with TRBD1. CDR1 is SNHLY and CDR2 is FYNNEI in the germline V gene. V shed 8 bases, J shed 2 bases, and the junction held 4 bases outside the gene matches. This CDR3 spans 13 amino acids.

The genes are TRBV11-3 and TRBJ2-7; the D gene is possibly TRBD2 (5 bases). Germline CDR1 is SGHNT and CDR2 is YENEEA. Trimming shortened V by 0 bases and J by 10 bases, and 13 bases separated the two germline ends. The CDR3 is 13 amino acids. CDR3: CASSLDRLASQYF. The CDR3, as DNA: TGTGCCAGCAGCTTAGATCGGTTGGCTAGCCAGTACTTC.

In its sample, this clone was seen a few times. A much larger clonotype is one base distant, so this may be a read error. V and J are TRBV7-6 and TRBJ2-5; the D is unclear. V was shortened by 1 base and J by 0 bases, with 0 bases between the two germline ends. CDR3 size: 12 residues. Germline lookup yields CDR1 SGHVS and CDR2 FNYEAQ. The CDR3 DNA follows: TGTGCCAGCAGCTTAGACCAAGAGACCCAGTACTTC. Residues: CASSLDQETQYF.

This chain joins TRBV5-1 and TRBJ1-2, with 8 bases that match TRBD1. This CDR3 is 15 amino acids long. Germline V gives CDR1 SGHRS, CDR2 YFSETQ. Trimming cost V 3 bases and J 8 bases; bases outside gene matches: 12. CDR3 DNA sequence: TGCGCCAGCAGCTGGGGCGCAGGGGGCCCTCCCGGCTACACCTTC. Its translation is CASSWGAGGPPGYTF.

The gene calls are TRBV11-2 and TRBJ2-5; 12 positions match TRBD2. J gave up 4 bases and V 5 bases, and 8 bases lay outside the gene matches. This CDR3 has 16 residues. Germline V gives CDR1 SGHAT, CDR2 FQNNGV. CDR3: CASSPASGRVVETQYF. The CDR3 nucleotides read TGTGCCAGCAGCCCCGCTAGCGGGAGGGTGGTAGAGACCCAGTACTTC.

V is TRBV9 and J is TRBJ2-2; D remains ambiguous. V was clipped by 6 bases and J by 2 bases, with 11 bases between them. The germline CDR1 and CDR2 sequences are SGDLS and YYNGEE. The CDR3 sequence is 14 residues long. CDR3 coding DNA: TGTGCCAGCACCAAGGGAACCAACACCGGGGAGCTGTTTTTT. As protein: CASTKGTNTGELFF.

The chain couples TRBV7-2 to TRBJ2-7; no clear D. Trimming took off 3 bases at V and 6 bases at J, with 9 bases between the two ends. Germline values: CDR1 SGHTA, CDR2 FQGNSA. This CDR3 is built from 12 residues. This chain's CDR3 is CASSFGSGEQYF. CDR3 nucleotide sequence: TGTGCCAGCAGCTTCGGGTCTGGCGAGCAGTACTTC.

This clone was counted at least ten times. Other DNA variants within this sample encode the same CDR3. The J gene is TRBJ2-7, the V gene TRBV28, with D possibly TRBD2 on 6 matching bases. V lost 3 bases and J lost 5, with 11 bases in between. This CDR3 spans 13 amino acids. Germline CDR1 reads MDHEN; CDR2 reads SYDVKM. The CDR3 is CASSFGGIHEQYF. The DNA for the CDR3 is TGTGCCAGCAGTTTTGGGGGGATCCACGAGCAGTACTTC.

As for this clone: A far larger clone lies a single base away; this is likely a read error. V gene TRBV6-1 combines with J gene TRBJ1-5, with 10 bases fitting TRBD1. V shed 1 base, J shed 7 bases, and the junction held 10 bases outside the gene matches. The CDR3 sequence is 17 residues long. Germline CDR1 MNHNS, CDR2 SASEGT. For the CDR3, the DNA is TGTGCCAGCAGTGAAGAGAAGCGGACAGGGGGTTCCCAGCCCCAGCATTTT. Protein sequence: CASSEEKRTGGSQPQHF.

The chain joins TRBV14 to TRBJ2-1; D is unclear. In germline, CDR1 is SGHDN, CDR2 FVKESK. Deletions cut 4 bases from V and 4 bases from J, with 5 bases between. This CDR3 region has 12 residues. The CDR3, as DNA: TGTGCCAGCAGCCGCATTTACAATGAGCAGTTCTTC. It is translated as CASSRIYNEQFF.

This chain joins TRBV29-1 and TRBJ2-5; TRBD2 is a possible D gene (5 bases). The CDR3 contains 14 residues. Germline values: CDR1 SQVTM, CDR2 ANQGSEA. Trimming shortened V by 4 bases and J by 5 bases, and 17 bases separated the two germline ends. The CDR3 DNA is TGCAGCGTTGTAGGGCTAGCCCGGCCTGAGACCCAGTACTTC. It translates to CSVVGLARPETQYF. Variable domain in full (rest from reference TRBV29-1 and TRBJ2-5): SAVISQKPSRDICQRGTSLTIQCQVDSQVTMMFWYRQQPGQSLTLIATANQGSEATYESGFVIDKFPISRPNLTFSTLTVSNMSPEDSSIYLCSVVGLARPETQYFGPGTRLLVL.

CDR3 region: CASSPLMGNTEAFF. The DNA of the CDR3 is TGTGCCAGCAGCCCCCTCATGGGGAACACTGAAGCTTTCTTT. This chain links TRBV9 with TRBJ1-1, with D uncertain. CDR1 and CDR2 (germline): SGDLS, YYNGEE. This CDR3 is built from 14 residues. V gave up 4 bases and J gave up 1 base, with 11 bases separating them.

This clone was recorded a few times. The chain carries TRBV27 and TRBJ2-3; D is perhaps TRBD1 or TRBD2 (6 bases each). The V gene's germline CDR1 is MNHEY and CDR2 SMNVEV (reference sequence). This CDR3 comprises 16 residues. Trimming removed 8 bases from V and 4 bases from J, with 22 bases in between. CDR3 protein: CASADKGGAWADTQYF. The CDR3 DNA follows: TGTGCCAGCGCAGATAAGGGGGGAGCATGGGCAGATACGCAGTATTTT.

Turning to this clone: A single base separates this from a much larger clone, so it may be a read error. The same CDR3 also results from other DNA sequences found in this sample. CDR3 DNA: TGTGCCAGCAGTGACCGAAATCAGCCCCAGCATTTT. Translating it yields CASSDRNQPQHF. The gene calls are TRBV2 and TRBJ1-5; D unclear. V was clipped by 3 bases and J by 4 bases, with 4 bases between them. The CDR3 extends over 12 amino acids. Germline-derived CDR1 and CDR2 are SNHLY and FYNNEI.

The J gene is TRBJ2-7, the V gene TRBV7-9; 7 nucleotides line up with TRBD2. Germline V CDR1 and CDR2: SEHNR, FQNEAQ (reference sequence). This CDR3 contains 16 residues. J was trimmed by 0 bases and V by 5 bases; bases with no gene match: 10. CDR3 sequence: CASSAETSAPSYEQYF. The CDR3, as DNA: TGTGCCAGCAGCGCCGAAACTAGCGCTCCCTCCTACGAGCAGTACTTC.

V gene TRBV6-6 combines with J gene TRBJ2-3; the D is unclear. Germline CDR1 is MNHNY and CDR2 is SVGAGI (reference sequence). This CDR3 contains 13 residues. Trimming took 4 bases from V and 6 from J, leaving 11 bases between them. The chain's CDR3 is CASSSLVRDTQYF. CDR3 in DNA: TGTGCCAGCAGTTCCTTAGTTCGGGATACGCAGTATTTT.